The sequence of this T cell receptor beta chain was determined in a study of identical twins. Regarding the study as a whole: Clonotypes of the beta chain that were abundant in cord blood carried fewer insertions (memory repertoires showed none).

About this clonotype: Its antigen remains unidentified.

One entry per CDR3 protein, called by TCRdb with MiXCR from the 5' RACE reads. The sample yields fewer than 650,000 distinct CDR3 sequences, roughly 7.2% seen once. Healthy Caucasian individuals made up all the donors. Germline loops: CDR1 DFQATT, CDR2 SNEGSKA (reference sequence). CDR3 size: 15 residues. Trimming removed 0 bases from V and 0 bases from J; junction bases left unmatched: 4. The same sample was also studied in work on yellow fever vaccine responses in identical twins.

This TCR was recovered from a young woman in good health. The sequencing sample was made of PBMCs. The chain is built from TRBV20-1 and TRBJ2-5, with 7 positions matching TRBD2. This CDR3 is CSARDAGENQETQYF. CDR3 sequence (DNA): TGCAGTGCTAGAGACGCGGGAGAGAACCAAGAGACCCAGTACTTC.